These 16 T cell receptor beta chains came from one sample sequenced in a study of CD8 T cells in Susac syndrome (dated 2019 in TCRdb). The library was produced with the immunoSEQ multiplex PCR assay. RNA was extracted using the RNeasy kit, and roughly 0.5 to 1 microgram was reverse transcribed with random hexamers. TCRdb applied fastp at Q25 and MiXCR to the public reads, then kept only in-frame beta chains. Rows with a matching CDR3 protein are joined into one entry that keeps the most common DNA and genes. The sample table holds fewer than 350,000 distinct CDR3 sequences, of which around 85% were seen once. The ten largest clonotypes hold about 0.22% of the sample. Sequencing used CD8+ T cells from PBMCs. These receptors were taken from a human donor with multiple sclerosis.

This clonotype has a single count. The CDR3 DNA follows: TGTGCCAGCAGGGCAGCGGGGTCTGGGGCCAACGTCCTGACTTTC. The encoded protein is CASRAAGSGANVLTF. The rearrangement uses TRBV7-9 and TRBJ2-6; the match to TRBD2 covers 7 bases. The ends lost 6 bases at V and 1 base at J; junction bases unmatched: 3. CDR3 size: 15 residues. Germline CDR1 reads SEHNR; CDR2 reads FQNEAQ (reference sequence).

This clonotype showed up just once. The V call is TRBV7-9, the J call TRBJ1-5; no clear D. In germline, CDR1 is SEHNR, CDR2 FQNEAQ (reference sequence). The CDR3 loop spans 14 amino acids. V shed 0 bases and J shed 10 bases, with 13 bases lying between them. The CDR3 reads CASSLAPGYEPQHF. The CDR3 nucleotides are TGTGCCAGCAGCTTAGCGCCGGGTTACGAACCCCAGCATTTT.

This clonotype was seen only once. The rearrangement joins TRBV20-1 to TRBJ2-1; D is perhaps TRBD2 (6 bases). Germline V gene sequence: CDR1 DFQATT, CDR2 SNEGSKA (reference sequence). Trimming shortened V by 3 bases and J by 4 bases, and 19 bases separated the two germline ends. The CDR3 extends over 16 amino acids. Written as DNA, the CDR3 is TGCAGTGCTAGGAAGGGGAGGCTCCTTAGGTACAATGAGCAGTTCTTC. This sequence encodes CSARKGRLLRYNEQFF.

The genes are TRBV6-5 and TRBJ1-2, with D uncertain. This CDR3 has 14 amino acids. From germline, CDR1 is MNHEY and CDR2 SVGAGI. The V gene lost 7 bases and the J gene lost 2 bases, with 14 bases spanning the gap. CDR3 sequence (DNA): TGTGCCAGCACCGACTCACTCGGGAACTATGGCTACACCTTC. Its translation is CASTDSLGNYGYTF.

The chain carries TRBV30 and TRBJ2-2; TRBD1 aligns across 11 bases. Germline trimming cut 6 bases from V and 7 bases from J; bases unmatched to any gene: 31. This CDR3 spans 22 amino acids. Germline CDR1 GTSNPN, CDR2 SVGIG (reference sequence). CDR3 region: CACLWGQGERSARTPGGGELFF. CDR3 nucleotide sequence: TGTGCCTGCTTGTGGGGACAGGGGGAAAGGTCAGCTCGAACACCGGGCGGCGGGGAGCTGTTTTTT.

The genes are TRBV9 and TRBJ1-1, with unresolved D. The CDR3 spans 12 residues. Germline V gene sequence: CDR1 SGDLS, CDR2 YYNGEE. The V gene lost 3 bases and the J gene lost 1 base, with 4 bases spanning the gap. CDR3 DNA sequence: TGTGCCAGCAGCGGGACGAACACTGAAGCTTTCTTT. Its translation is CASSGTNTEAFF.

V usage is TRBV7-9 and J usage is TRBJ2-3; D unclear. The CDR3 consists of 16 residues. Germline V gene data show CDR1 as SEHNR and CDR2 as FQNEAQ (reference sequence). V gave up 2 bases and J gave up 1 base, with 13 bases separating them. CDR3 DNA sequence: TGTGCCAGCAGCTTATTGAAAGACGGTGGCACAGATACGCAGTATTTT. Translation gives CASSLLKDGGTDTQYF.

J is TRBJ1-4 and V is TRBV7-9, with D unclear. CDR3 length equals 17 residues. Germline-derived CDR1 and CDR2 are SEHNR and FQNEAQ (reference sequence). Trimming pared 5 bases from V and 0 bases from J, leaving 16 bases between. The CDR3 region is CASSLRAPFATNEKLFF. The CDR3 DNA follows: TGTGCCAGCAGCCTAAGGGCCCCGTTCGCAACTAATGAAAAACTGTTTTTT.

The sample holds one count of this clonotype. The chain couples TRBV15 to TRBJ2-3; maybe TRBD2 (5 bases). The CDR3 runs to 13 residues. The germline gives CDR1 LNHNV, CDR2 YYDKDF (reference sequence). V was shortened by 8 bases and J by 1 base, with 10 bases between the two germline ends. This chain's CDR3 is CATGEGGTDTQYF. The DNA for the CDR3 is TGTGCCACCGGAGAGGGCGGCACAGATACGCAGTATTTT. Supplemented by reference TRBV15 and TRBJ2-3, the full variable domain reads DAMVIQNPRYQVTQFGKPVTLSCSQTLNHNVMYWYQQKSSQAPKLLFHYYDKDFNNEADTPDNFQSRRPNTSFCFLDIRSPGLGDTAMYLCATGEGGTDTQYFGPGTRLTVL.

The chain carries TRBV7-2 and TRBJ2-1; the match to TRBD2 covers 7 bases. The J segment lost 8 bases and the V segment lost 1 base, leaving 8 bases of the junction unmatched. CDR1 is SGHTA and CDR2 is FQGNSA in the germline V gene. This CDR3 contains 15 residues. CDR3 residues: CASSLGGRAHDEQFF. CDR3 nucleotide sequence: TGTGCCAGCAGCTTAGGGGGGAGGGCCCACGATGAGCAGTTCTTC.

The chain carries TRBV30 and TRBJ1-1; a possible D gene is TRBD1 (5 bases). CDR1 is GTSNPN, CDR2 SVGIG, per germline (reference sequence). The CDR3 totals 12 residues. Trimming left V 5 bases short and J 6 bases short, with 13 bases between. The CDR3 is CAWVGLSPEAFF. DNA for the CDR3: TGTGCCTGGGTGGGGCTTTCTCCTGAAGCTTTCTTT.

CDR3 sequence (DNA): TGTGCCAGCAGTGAAGCGGGCATCACGGCACTGAACACTGAAGCTTTCTTT. Translated, it gives CASSEAGITALNTEAFF. The J gene is TRBJ1-1, the V gene TRBV2, with unresolved D. Trimming took 0 bases from V and 0 from J, leaving 14 bases between them. CDR1 is SNHLY, CDR2 FYNNEI, per germline. The CDR3 loop spans 17 amino acids.

The chain carries TRBV25-1 and TRBJ1-2; 7 bases agree with TRBD1. Germline CDR1 MGHDK, CDR2 SYGVNS. V was pared by 3 bases and J by 3 bases, with 13 bases of the junction left unmatched. The CDR3 spans 17 residues. The CDR3 loop reads CASSDPSRTGPDYGYTF. The CDR3, as DNA: TGTGCCAGCAGTGACCCTAGTAGGACAGGCCCAGACTATGGCTACACCTTC.

The chain uses TRBV30 and TRBJ1-1, with a tentative D call TRBD1 (5 bases). CDR3 size: 14 residues. CDR1 and CDR2 (germline): GTSNPN, SVGIG (reference sequence). Between the trimmed V and J ends, which lost 7 bases and 1 base, there was a span of 16 bases. CDR3 loop: CASAEGHSNTEAFF. The CDR3, as DNA: TGTGCCTCGGCGGAAGGACATTCGAACACTGAAGCTTTCTTT.

The rearrangement links TRBV6-2 or TRBV6-3 to TRBJ2-4, with D hard to call. With 5 bases removed from V and 1 base from J, the gap between germline ends came to 15 bases. This CDR3 is 16 amino acids long. Per the germline V gene, CDR1 is MNHEY and CDR2 is SVGEGT. The CDR3 DNA is TGTGCCAGCAGTAAAGGACCTCAGTTGGCCAAAAACATTCAGTACTTC. It translates to CASSKGPQLAKNIQYF.

V and J are TRBV29-1 and TRBJ1-2, with D perhaps TRBD1 (5 bases). CDR1 and CDR2 (germline): SQVTM, ANQGSEA. This CDR3 is built from 12 residues. V was cut by 7 bases and J by 5 bases, with 14 bases left in between. DNA for the CDR3: TGCAGCGCGGAGGACACGAGATATGGCTACACCTTC. Protein product: CSAEDTRYGYTF.